One sample yielded the 8 T cell receptor beta chains listed below, sequenced in a study of long-term antiretroviral therapy in people with HIV. Sequencing used immunoSEQ v3.0 at survey level. Some clones are missing from TCRdb's copy, which holds only in-frame ones; the method was immunoSEQ multiplex PCR. The sample lists under 40,000 clones, roughly 81% seen once, with 4.8% in the top ten. The starting material was unsorted PBMCs, obtained roughly 2.8 years before starting antiretroviral therapy. These receptors came from a woman in her 30s with HIV.

This chain uses TRBV5-1 with TRBJ1-3, with 9 bases lining up with TRBD1. Germline values: CDR1 SGHRS, CDR2 YFSETQ. V trimming: 4 bases; J trimming: 15 bases; junction bases outside the gene matches: 14. This CDR3 has 14 residues. In DNA form, the CDR3 reads TGCGCCAGCAGCCCCGGGACAGGGCCCAGGTTTGGATATTTT. Amino acids: CASSPGTGPRFGYF.

The chain recombines TRBV5-8 with TRBJ2-3; 7 bases map to TRBD2. V dropped 5 bases and J dropped 2; count of bases not matched to a gene: 5. This CDR3 has 14 amino acids. Looked up from germline, CDR1 is SGHTS and CDR2 is YDEGEE. The DNA of the CDR3 is TGTGCCAGCAGTTGGGGGGGTACCACAGATACGCAGTATTTT. It is translated as CASSWGGTTDTQYF.

The chain joins TRBV5-5 to TRBJ1-2; no reliable D call. The CDR3 is 13 residues long. CDR1 is SGHKS, CDR2 YYEKEE, per germline (reference sequence). Trimming removed 0 bases at V and 7 bases at J, with 10 bases between. The CDR3 is CASSLAGLSGYTF. Here the CDR3 DNA reads TGTGCCAGCAGCTTGGCGGGGTTGTCTGGCTACACCTTC.

Comment on this clone: An end of the junction does not agree with germline; a read error may underlie this. The chain joins TRBV15 to TRBJ1-4, with 7 bases matching TRBD1. The CDR3 consists of 15 residues. Germline V gives CDR1 LNHNV, CDR2 YYDKDF (reference sequence). The CDR3 spells CATSGDREEKEKLFF. CDR3 sequence (DNA): TGTGCCACCAGCGGAGACAGGGAAGAGAAGGAAAAACTGTTTTTT.

The chain combines TRBV11-1 with TRBJ2-6; the match to TRBD1 covers 11 bases. CDR3 size: 17 residues. CDR1 SGHAT and CDR2 FQDESV come from the germline V gene (reference sequence). Germline trimming cut 6 bases from V and 0 bases from J; bases unmatched to any gene: 4. The CDR3 spells CASSDGQGASGANVLTF. As DNA, the CDR3 is TGTGCCAGCAGTGACGGACAGGGGGCCTCTGGGGCCAACGTCCTGACTTTC. The variable domain in full, completed from reference TRBV11-1 and TRBJ2-6, reads EAEVAQSPRYKITEKSQAVAFWCDPISGHATLYWYRQILGQGPELLVQFQDESVVDDSQLPKDRFSAERLKGVDSTLKIQPAELGDSAMYLCASSDGQGASGANVLTFGAGSRLTVL.

The rearrangement joins TRBV5-4 to TRBJ2-7, with 10 bases fitting TRBD1. Germline lookup yields CDR1 SGHNT and CDR2 YYREEE (reference sequence). The CDR3 totals 14 residues. The junction had 5 bases not matched to a gene; V was cut back by 5 bases and J by 3 bases. The CDR3 spells CASSAGTGVYEQYF. In DNA form, the CDR3 reads TGTGCCAGCAGTGCCGGGACAGGGGTCTACGAGCAGTACTTC.

The chain carries TRBV6-1 and TRBJ2-1, with TRBD2 identical over 7 bases. This CDR3 has 16 residues. V lost 3 bases, J lost 5 bases, and 10 bases stayed unmatched. Germline-derived CDR1 and CDR2 are MNHNS and SASEGT. In nucleotides, the CDR3 is TGTGCCAGCAGTGATATATCCAGCGGGGTCCACAATGAGCAGTTCTTC. It codes for CASSDISSGVHNEQFF.

The J gene is TRBJ2-3, the V gene TRBV9; D is undetermined. Germline assignment: CDR1 SGDLS and CDR2 YYNGEE. The CDR3 extends over 14 amino acids. Trimming removed 4 bases at V and 1 base at J, with 10 bases between. The CDR3 DNA follows: TGTGCCAGCAGCCCCCCCCGGGGCACAGATACGCAGTATTTT. Translation gives CASSPPRGTDTQYF.